This TCR beta chain was recorded in a study of blood T cell repertoires in COVID-19 (TCRdb year 2020). Turning to the overall study: Samples from collaborators originated in the United States, Italy and Spain and spanned both the acute and convalescent phases of COVID-19. The dataset comprised deeply sampled blood TCRbeta repertoires from subjects exposed to, actively infected with, or recovered from COVID-19. The prospective study material was composed of cDNA or gDNA derived from T cells, B-cell-depleted T cells, or PBMCs. The repertoires were released in a freely available public database meant as a resource for research on the immune response to SARS-CoV-2. Nearly every sample came with metadata listing a de-identified subject ID, COVID-19 status, age in years and sex. Samples came from the ongoing ImmuneRACE study (first 160 participants) plus 1,254 subjects from 6 global collaborators. Where HLA class I and class II types were available, the types were taken from metadata supplied by the sample provider, not from assay-based typing.

Findings and caveats that apply to the study as a whole: The quantity of clinical and demographic metadata differed by source and by participant and was supplied without curation.

Notes on this clone: What antigen it recognizes has not been identified. No base-level quality is on record; no much larger clone is a single base apart.

The immunoSEQ Assay, a bias-controlled multiplex PCR, was used to amplify TCRbeta CDR3 regions from genomic DNA. Turning to the authors' computational methods: The number of nucleated cells in each sample was estimated by amplification of reference gene primers within the assay. Sequence reads were collapsed and filtered to measure the absolute abundance of every unique TCRbeta CDR3 rearrangement. For each sample, productive Simpson clonality was calculated as the square root of Simpson's diversity index over productive rearrangements. The source is immuneACCESS, and TCRdb retained only in-frame sequences with V and J called. Part of the clones is not carried over; for the studies checked, unresolved V genes explain less than half of this, and the remainder is unexplained. Clone size and the V and J calls come from that table; the DNA yielded D and trimming. The sample contains over 200,000 clones, approximately 85% of them found a single time. The biggest ten clones account for around 7.3% of the sample.

The collaborating institutions used their own protocols to collect whole blood in K2EDTA tubes. For TCRbeta analysis, collaborators shipped samples as frozen whole blood, isolated PBMCs, or DNA extracted from either of those sample types. Including the terminal cysteine and phenylalanine, the CDR3 comprises 16 residues. Only the CDR3 DNA is retained, 48 bases long and in frame from the first base. The trim is 3 bases for V and 0 bases for J, with a gap of 14 bases between the germline ends. CDR1 KGHSH and CDR2 LQKENI were looked up in the germline V gene. The chain is encoded by TRBV18 joined to TRBJ1-1, with the D gene not confidently named. The receptor's source is a woman aged 45-60 years with active or convalescent COVID-19. Sequenced: peripheral blood. The DNA sequence is TGTGCCAGCTCACCGGGAGTAGGAGGGTTGAACACTGAAGCTTTCTTT. Its amino acids are CASSPGVGGLNTEAFF.